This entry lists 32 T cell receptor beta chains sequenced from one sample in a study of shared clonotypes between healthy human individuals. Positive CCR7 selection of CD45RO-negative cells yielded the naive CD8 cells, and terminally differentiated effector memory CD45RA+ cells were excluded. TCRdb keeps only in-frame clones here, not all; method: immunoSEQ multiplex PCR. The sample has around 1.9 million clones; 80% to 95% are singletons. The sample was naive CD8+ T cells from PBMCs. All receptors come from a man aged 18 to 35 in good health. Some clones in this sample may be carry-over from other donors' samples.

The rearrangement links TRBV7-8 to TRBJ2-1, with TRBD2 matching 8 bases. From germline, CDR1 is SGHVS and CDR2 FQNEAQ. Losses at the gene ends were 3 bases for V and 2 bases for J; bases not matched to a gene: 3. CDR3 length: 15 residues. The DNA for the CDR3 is TGTGCCAGCAGCTTTCGGGAGGGCCCCTACAATGAGCAGTTCTTC. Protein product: CASSFREGPYNEQFF.

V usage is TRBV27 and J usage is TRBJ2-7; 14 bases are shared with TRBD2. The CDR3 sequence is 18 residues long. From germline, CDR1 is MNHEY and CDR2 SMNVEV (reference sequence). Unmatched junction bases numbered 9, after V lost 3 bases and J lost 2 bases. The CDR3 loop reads CASSLGGLAGETAYEQYF. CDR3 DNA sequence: TGTGCCAGCAGTTTGGGGGGACTAGCGGGAGAAACGGCCTACGAGCAGTACTTC.

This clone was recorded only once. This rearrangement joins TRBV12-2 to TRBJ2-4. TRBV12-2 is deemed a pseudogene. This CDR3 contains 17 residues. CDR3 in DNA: TGTGCAAGTCGCTTAGGTTGGCGCACCTTATCCAAAAACATTCAGTACTTC. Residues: CASRLGWRTLSKNIQYF.

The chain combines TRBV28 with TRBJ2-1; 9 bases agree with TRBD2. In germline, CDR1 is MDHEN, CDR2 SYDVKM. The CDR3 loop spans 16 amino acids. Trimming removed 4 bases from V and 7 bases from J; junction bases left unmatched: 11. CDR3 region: CASSSQREALWNEQFF. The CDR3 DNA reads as TGTGCCAGCAGTTCCCAGCGGGAGGCCCTTTGGAATGAGCAGTTCTTC.

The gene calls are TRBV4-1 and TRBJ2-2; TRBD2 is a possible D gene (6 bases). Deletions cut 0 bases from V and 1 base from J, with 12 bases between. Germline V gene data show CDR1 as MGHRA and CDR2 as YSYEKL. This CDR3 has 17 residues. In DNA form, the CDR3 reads TGCGCCAGCAGCCAAGATGTCACAGCGGGGAACACCGGGGAGCTGTTTTTT. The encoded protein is CASSQDVTAGNTGELFF.

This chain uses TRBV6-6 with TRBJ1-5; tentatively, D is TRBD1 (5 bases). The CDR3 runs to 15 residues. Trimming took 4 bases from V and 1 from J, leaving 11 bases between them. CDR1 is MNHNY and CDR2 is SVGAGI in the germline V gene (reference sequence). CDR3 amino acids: CASSFDRNSNQPQHF. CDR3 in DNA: TGTGCCAGCAGTTTTGACAGAAACAGCAATCAGCCCCAGCATTTT.

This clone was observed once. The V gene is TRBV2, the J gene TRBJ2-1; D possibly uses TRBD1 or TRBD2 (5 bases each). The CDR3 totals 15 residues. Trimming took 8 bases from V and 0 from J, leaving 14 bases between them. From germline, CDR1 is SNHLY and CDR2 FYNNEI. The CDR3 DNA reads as TGTGCCAGCGGGGGAATACAGAGCTCCTACAATGAGCAGTTCTTC. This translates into CASGGIQSSYNEQFF.

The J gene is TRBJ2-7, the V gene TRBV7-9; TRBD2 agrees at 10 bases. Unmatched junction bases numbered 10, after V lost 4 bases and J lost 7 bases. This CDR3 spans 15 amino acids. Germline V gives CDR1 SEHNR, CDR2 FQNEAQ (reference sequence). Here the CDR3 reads CASSSLAGGVGEQYF. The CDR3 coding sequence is TGTGCCAGCAGCTCTTTAGCGGGAGGAGTAGGGGAGCAGTACTTC. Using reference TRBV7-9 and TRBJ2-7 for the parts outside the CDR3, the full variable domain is DTGVSQNPRHKITKRGQNVTFRCDPISEHNRLYWYRQTLGQGPEFLTYFQNEAQLEKSRLLSDRFSAERPKGSFSTLEIQRTEQGDSAMYLCASSSLAGGVGEQYFGPGTRLTVT.

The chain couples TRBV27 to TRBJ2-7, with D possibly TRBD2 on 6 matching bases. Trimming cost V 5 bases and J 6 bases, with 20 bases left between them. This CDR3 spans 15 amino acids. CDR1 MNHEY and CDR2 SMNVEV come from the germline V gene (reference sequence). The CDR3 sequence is CASSILGGPGGEQYF. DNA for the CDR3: TGTGCCAGCAGTATCCTCGGGGGACCCGGGGGCGAGCAGTACTTC.

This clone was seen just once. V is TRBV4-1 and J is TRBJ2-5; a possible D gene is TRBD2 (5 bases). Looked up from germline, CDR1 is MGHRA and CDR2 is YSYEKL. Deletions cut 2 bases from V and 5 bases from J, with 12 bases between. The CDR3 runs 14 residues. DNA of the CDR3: TGCGCCAGCAGCCAATCGGAGGTAGGGGAGACCCAGTACTTC. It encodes CASSQSEVGETQYF.

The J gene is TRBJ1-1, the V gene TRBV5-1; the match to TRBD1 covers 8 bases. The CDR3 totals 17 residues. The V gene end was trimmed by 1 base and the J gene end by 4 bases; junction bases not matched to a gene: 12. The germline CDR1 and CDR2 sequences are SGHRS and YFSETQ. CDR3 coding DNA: TGCGCCAGCAGCTTGTCAGGGGGCACCCCACGGGGCACTGAAGCTTTCTTT. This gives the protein CASSLSGGTPRGTEAFF. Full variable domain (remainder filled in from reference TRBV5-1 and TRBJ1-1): KAGVTQTPRYLIKTRGQQVTLSCSPISGHRSVSWYQQTPGQGLQFLFEYFSETQRNKGNFPGRFSGRQFSNSRSEMNVSTLELGDSALYLCASSLSGGTPRGTEAFFGQGTRLTVV.

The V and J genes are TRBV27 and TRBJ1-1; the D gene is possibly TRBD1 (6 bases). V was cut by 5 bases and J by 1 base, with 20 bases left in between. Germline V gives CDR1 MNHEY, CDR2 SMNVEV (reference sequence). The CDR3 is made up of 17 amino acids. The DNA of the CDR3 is TGTGCCAGCAGTCGATCATATAAGACAGGAGCGAACACTGAAGCTTTCTTT. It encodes CASSRSYKTGANTEAFF.

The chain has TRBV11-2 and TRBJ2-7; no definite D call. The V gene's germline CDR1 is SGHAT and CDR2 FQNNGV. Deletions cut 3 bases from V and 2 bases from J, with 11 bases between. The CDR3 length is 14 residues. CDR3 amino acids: CASSFGPDPYEQYF. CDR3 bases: TGTGCCAGCAGCTTCGGACCCGACCCCTACGAGCAGTACTTC. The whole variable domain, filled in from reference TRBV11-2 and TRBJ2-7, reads EAGVAQSPRYKIIEKRQSVAFWCNPISGHATLYWYQQILGQGPKLLIQFQNNGVVDDSQLPKDRFSAERLKGVDSTLKIQPAKLEDSAVYLCASSFGPDPYEQYFGPGTRLTVT.

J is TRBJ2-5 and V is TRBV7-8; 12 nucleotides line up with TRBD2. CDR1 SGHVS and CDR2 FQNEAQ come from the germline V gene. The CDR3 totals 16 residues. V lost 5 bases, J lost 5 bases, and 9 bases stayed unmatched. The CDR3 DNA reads TGTGCCAGCAGCCAAGGACTAGCGGGGACGATTGAGACCCAGTACTTC. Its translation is CASSQGLAGTIETQYF.

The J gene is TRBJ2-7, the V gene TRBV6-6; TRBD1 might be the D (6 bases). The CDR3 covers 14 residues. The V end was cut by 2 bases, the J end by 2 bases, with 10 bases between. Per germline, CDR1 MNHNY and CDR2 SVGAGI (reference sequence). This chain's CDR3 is CASSYEQGAYEQYF. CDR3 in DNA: TGTGCCAGCAGTTACGAACAGGGCGCCTACGAGCAGTACTTC.

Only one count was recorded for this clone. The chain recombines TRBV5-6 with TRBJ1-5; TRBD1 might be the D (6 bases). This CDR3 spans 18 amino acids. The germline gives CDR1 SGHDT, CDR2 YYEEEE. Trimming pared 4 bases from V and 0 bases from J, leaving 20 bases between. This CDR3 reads CASSRTAGGFYSNQPQHF. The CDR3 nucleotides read TGTGCCAGCAGCCGGACAGCCGGAGGTTTTTATAGCAATCAGCCCCAGCATTTT.

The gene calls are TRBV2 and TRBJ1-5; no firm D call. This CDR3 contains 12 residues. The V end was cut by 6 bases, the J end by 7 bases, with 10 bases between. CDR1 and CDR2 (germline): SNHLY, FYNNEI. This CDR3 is CASREPTQPQHF. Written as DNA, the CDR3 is TGTGCCAGCAGGGAACCTACGCAGCCCCAGCATTTT.

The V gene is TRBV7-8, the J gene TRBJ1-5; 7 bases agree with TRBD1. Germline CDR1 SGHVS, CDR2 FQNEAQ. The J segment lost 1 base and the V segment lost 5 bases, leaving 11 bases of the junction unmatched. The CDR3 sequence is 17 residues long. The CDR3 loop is CASSVGGGLGSNQPQHF. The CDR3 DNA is TGTGCCAGCAGCGTAGGGGGCGGGTTAGGGAGCAATCAGCCCCAGCATTTT.

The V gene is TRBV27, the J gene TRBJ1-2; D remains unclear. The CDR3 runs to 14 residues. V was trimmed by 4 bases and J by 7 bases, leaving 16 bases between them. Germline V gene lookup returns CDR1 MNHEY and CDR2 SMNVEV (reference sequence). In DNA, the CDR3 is TGTGCCAGCAGTTCTGAACAACGGGGTAGTGGCTACACCTTC. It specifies CASSSEQRGSGYTF.

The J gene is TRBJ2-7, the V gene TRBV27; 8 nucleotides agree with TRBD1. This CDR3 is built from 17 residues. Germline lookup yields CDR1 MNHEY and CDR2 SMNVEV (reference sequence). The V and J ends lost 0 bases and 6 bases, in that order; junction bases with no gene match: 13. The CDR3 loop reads CASSLSLRYRGLFEQYF. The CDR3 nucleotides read TGTGCCAGCAGTTTATCCCTCCGGTACAGGGGGTTATTCGAGCAGTACTTC.

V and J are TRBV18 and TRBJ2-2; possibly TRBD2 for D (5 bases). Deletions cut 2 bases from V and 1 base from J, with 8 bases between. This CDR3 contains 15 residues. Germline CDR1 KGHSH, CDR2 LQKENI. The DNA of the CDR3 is TGTGCCAGCTCACCATACCGGGAGAACACCGGGGAGCTGTTTTTT. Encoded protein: CASSPYRENTGELFF. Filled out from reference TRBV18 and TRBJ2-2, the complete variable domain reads NAGVMQNPRHLVRRRGQEARLRCSPMKGHSHVYWYRQLPEEGLKFMVYLQKENIIDESGMPKERFSAEFPKEGPSILRIQQVVRGDSAAYFCASSPYRENTGELFFGEGSRLTVL.

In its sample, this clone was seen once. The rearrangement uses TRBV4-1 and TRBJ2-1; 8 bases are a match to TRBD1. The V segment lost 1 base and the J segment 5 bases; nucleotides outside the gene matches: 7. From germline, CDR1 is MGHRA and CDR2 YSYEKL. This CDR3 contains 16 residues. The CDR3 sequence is CASSQGQGSLNNEQFF. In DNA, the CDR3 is TGCGCCAGCAGCCAAGGACAGGGGAGCCTAAACAATGAGCAGTTCTTC.

CDR3 residues: CASSLQHNEQFF. The CDR3 coding sequence is TGTGCCAGCAGCTTACAGCACAATGAGCAGTTCTTC. The rearrangement joins TRBV7-2 to TRBJ2-1; D not resolved. V lost 2 bases to trimming and J lost 5 bases, with 4 bases between them. CDR3 length: 12 residues. Germline V CDR1 and CDR2: SGHTA, FQGNSA.

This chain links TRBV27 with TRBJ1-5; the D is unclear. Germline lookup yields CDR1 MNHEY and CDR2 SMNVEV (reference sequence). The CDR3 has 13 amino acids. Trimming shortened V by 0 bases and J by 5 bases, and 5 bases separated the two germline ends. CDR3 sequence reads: CASSLSEDQPQHF. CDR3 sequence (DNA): TGTGCCAGCAGTTTATCGGAGGATCAGCCCCAGCATTTT.

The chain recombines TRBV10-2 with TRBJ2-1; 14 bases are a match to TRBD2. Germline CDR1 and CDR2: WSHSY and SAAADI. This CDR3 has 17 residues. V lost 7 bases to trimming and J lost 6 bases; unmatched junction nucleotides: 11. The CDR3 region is CASTAGLAGARRNEQFF. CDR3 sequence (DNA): TGCGCCAGCACGGCGGGACTAGCGGGAGCACGGCGCAATGAGCAGTTCTTC.

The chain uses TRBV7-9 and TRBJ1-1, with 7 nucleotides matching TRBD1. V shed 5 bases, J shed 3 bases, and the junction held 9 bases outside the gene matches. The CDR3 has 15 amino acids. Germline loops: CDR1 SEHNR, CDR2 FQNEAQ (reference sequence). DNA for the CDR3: TGTGCCAGCAGCCCAACGACAGGGCTGGACACTGAAGCTTTCTTT. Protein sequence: CASSPTTGLDTEAFF. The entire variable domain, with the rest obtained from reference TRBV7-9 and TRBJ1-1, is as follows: DTGVSQNPRHKITKRGQNVTFRCDPISEHNRLYWYRQTLGQGPEFLTYFQNEAQLEKSRLLSDRFSAERPKGSFSTLEIQRTEQGDSAMYLCASSPTTGLDTEAFFGQGTRLTVV.

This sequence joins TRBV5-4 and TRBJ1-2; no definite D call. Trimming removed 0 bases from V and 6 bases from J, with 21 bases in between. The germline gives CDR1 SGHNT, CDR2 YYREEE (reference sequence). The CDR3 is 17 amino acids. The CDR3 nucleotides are TGTGCCAGCAGCTTGGCCGGGATCGCTATTCGGTCTGATGGCTACACCTTC. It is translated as CASSLAGIAIRSDGYTF. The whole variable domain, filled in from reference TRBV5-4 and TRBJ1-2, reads ETGVTQSPTHLIKTRGQQVTLRCSSQSGHNTVSWYQQALGQGPQFIFQYYREEENGRGNFPPRFSGLQFPNYSSELNVNALELDDSALYLCASSLAGIAIRSDGYTFGSGTRLTVV.

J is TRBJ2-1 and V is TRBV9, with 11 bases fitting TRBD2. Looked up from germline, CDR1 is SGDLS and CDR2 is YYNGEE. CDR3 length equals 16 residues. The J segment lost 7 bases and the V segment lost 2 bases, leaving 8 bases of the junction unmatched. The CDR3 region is CASSVIAGGPWNEQFF. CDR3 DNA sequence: TGTGCCAGCAGCGTGATAGCGGGAGGGCCCTGGAATGAGCAGTTCTTC.

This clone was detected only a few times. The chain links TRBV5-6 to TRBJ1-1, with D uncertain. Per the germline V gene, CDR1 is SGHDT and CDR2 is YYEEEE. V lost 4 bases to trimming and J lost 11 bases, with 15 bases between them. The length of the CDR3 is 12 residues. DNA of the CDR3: TGTGCCAGCAGCATTGAGGGAGTAACGGCTTTCTTT. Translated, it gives CASSIEGVTAFF.

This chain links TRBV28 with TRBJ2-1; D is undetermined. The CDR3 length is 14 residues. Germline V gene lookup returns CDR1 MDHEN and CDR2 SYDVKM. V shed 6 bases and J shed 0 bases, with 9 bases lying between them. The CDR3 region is CASRSRSSYNEQFF. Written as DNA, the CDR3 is TGTGCCAGCAGGTCCAGGAGCTCCTACAATGAGCAGTTCTTC.

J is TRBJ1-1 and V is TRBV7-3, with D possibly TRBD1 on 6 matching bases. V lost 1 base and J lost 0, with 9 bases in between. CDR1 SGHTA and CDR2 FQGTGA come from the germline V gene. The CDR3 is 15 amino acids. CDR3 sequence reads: CASSLNRAMNTEAFF. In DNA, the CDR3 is TGTGCCAGCAGCTTAAACAGGGCCATGAACACTGAAGCTTTCTTT.

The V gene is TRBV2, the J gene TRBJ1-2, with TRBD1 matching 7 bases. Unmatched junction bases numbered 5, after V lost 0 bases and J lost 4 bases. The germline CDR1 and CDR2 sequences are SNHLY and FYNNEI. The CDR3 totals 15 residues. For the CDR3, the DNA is TGTGCCAGCAGTGAAGCTTGGACAGGCGCCTATGGCTACACCTTC. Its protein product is CASSEAWTGAYGYTF.